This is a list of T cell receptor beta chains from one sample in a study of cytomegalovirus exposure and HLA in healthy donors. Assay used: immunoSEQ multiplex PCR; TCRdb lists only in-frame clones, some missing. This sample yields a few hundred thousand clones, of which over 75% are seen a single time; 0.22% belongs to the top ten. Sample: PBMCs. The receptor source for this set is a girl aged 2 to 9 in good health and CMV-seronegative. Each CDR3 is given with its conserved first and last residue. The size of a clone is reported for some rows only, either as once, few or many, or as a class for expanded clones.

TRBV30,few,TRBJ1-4,CAWGGTGGEKLFF
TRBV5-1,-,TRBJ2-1,CASSLPLARSYNEQFF
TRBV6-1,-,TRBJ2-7,CATDRSSRSYEQYF
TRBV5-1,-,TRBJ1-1,CASSGGQANTEAFF
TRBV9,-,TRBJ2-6,CASTKTDSPSGANVLTF
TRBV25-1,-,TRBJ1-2,CASKWQGGGYTF
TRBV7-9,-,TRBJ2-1,CSSSLVGNEQFF
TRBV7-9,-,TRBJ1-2,CASSFHRSFYGYTF
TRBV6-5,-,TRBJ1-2,CASRGAPDRDGYTF
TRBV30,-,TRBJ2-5,CAWKEFGTQYF
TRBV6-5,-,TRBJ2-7,CASRFGLGQGDEQYF
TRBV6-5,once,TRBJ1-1,CASSLTLGGGTEAFF
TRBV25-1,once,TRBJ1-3,CASSAPTGKSGNTIYF
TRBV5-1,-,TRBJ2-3,CASGRPGQSTDTQYF
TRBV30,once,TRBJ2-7,CAWRGGTGLASRYEQYF
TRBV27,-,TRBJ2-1,CASLGLAGRNEQFF
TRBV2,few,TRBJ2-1,CASSRGASAYNEQFF
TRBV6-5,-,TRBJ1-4,CASGRDPATNEKLFF
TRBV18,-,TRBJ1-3,CASSTGLGNTIYF
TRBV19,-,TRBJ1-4,CASSFSYWTATNEKLFF
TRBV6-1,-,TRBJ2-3,CASREQGSTDTQYF
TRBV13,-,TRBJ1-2,CASSVTGTPHGYTF
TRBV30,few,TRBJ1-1,CASHRNTEAFF
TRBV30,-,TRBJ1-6,CAWSRTAGSSYNSPLHF
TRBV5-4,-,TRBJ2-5,CATSTSGRGETQYF
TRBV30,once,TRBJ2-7,CAWRRGGTSYEQYF
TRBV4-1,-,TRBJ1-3,CASSQELGQGIRNTIYF
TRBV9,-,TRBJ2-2,CASSVGYSTGELFF
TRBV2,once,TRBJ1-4,CASRGQLLNEKLFF
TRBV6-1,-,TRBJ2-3,CASSELAGGPDTQYF
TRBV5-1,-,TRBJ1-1,CASRVIGGNTEAFF
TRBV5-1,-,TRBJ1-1,CASSQGQENAEAFF
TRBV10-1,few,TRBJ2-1,CASSETGVTYNEQFF
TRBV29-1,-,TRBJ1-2,CSVTLPRGRPNYGYTF
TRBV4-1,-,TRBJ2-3,CASSQSGPLSDTQYF
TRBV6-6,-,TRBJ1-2,CASSYYRGHTYGYTF
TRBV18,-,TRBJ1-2,CASSPGQGMGGYTF